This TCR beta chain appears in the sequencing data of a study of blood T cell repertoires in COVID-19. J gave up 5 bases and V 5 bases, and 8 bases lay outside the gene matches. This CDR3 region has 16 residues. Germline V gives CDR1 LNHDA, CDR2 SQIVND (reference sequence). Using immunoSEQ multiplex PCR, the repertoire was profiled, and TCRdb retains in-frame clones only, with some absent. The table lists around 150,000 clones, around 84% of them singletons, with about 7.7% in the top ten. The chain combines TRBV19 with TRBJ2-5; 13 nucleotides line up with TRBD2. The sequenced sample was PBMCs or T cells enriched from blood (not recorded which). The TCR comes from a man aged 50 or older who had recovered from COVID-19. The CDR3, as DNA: TGTGCCAGTAGTTTAAGACTAGCGGGGGGCCACGAGACCCAGTACTTC. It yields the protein CASSLRLAGGHETQYF.